This T cell receptor (beta chain) was identified in a study of cytomegalovirus exposure and HLA in healthy donors. Overall study findings and caveats: A few CMV-associated chains were confirmed in vitro to be specific for CMV antigens.

Primers: 60 Vbeta forward and 13 Jbeta reverse. Using immunoSEQ multiplex PCR, the repertoire was profiled, and TCRdb retains in-frame clones only, with some absent. The data show 35,000 to 40,000 clones, over 70% seen once. V was cut by 6 bases and J by 6 bases, with 12 bases left in between. Germline CDR1 and CDR2: DFQATT and SNEGSKA (reference sequence). The CDR3 runs to 11 residues. Points on this clone: Its cognate antigen is unknown.

Sequenced material: PBMCs. This chain joins TRBV20-1 and TRBJ2-7, with D perhaps matching TRBD2 (6 bases). This receptor was identified in a man younger than 45 in good health and CMV-seronegative. The CDR3 reads CSAEGLLEQYF. DNA for the CDR3: TGCAGTGCCGAGGGACTTCTCGAGCAGTACTTC.